This T cell receptor (beta chain) was recorded in a study of T cells after yellow fever vaccination. Findings and caveats of the study: Post-booster repertoires again held most primary-vaccination clones (roughly 96% CD4, roughly 88% CD8). Few clonotypes appeared in both CD4 and CD8 compartments.

5'RACE template switching generated TCR cDNA, adding a universal primer site and UMIs. In TCRdb, the 5' RACE reads were re-called with MiXCR into one record per CDR3 protein. This table has around 110,000 distinct CDR3 sequences, around 8% appearing once. This clonotype came up many times. Antigen specificity is unknown. CDR3 size: 14 residues. The germline V gene has CDR1 MRHNA and CDR2 SNTAGT. Deletions cut 6 bases from V and 0 bases from J, with 11 bases between. This TCR came from a man aged 25-45 years who received the YFV17D yellow fever vaccine. The chain carries TRBV6-4 and TRBJ1-1; D gene uncertain. The sequenced sample was CD8+ T cells sorted from PBMCs, obtained 45 days after the yellow fever booster vaccination. As DNA, the CDR3 is TGTGCCAGCAGCCCCCCCCTCGTGAACACTGAAGCTTTCTTT. The encoded protein is CASSPPLVNTEAFF.